A selection of T cell receptor beta chains follows, all from one sample in a study of blood T cell repertoires in COVID-19. Method: immunoSEQ multiplex PCR; TCRdb's copy keeps in-frame clones and lacks some. Here the sample spans 130,000 to 150,000 clones, approximately 88% being singletons. The sample was peripheral blood. The origin of the receptors is a man aged 70-80 years with acute or convalescent COVID-19. Both conserved end residues are part of each CDR3. The D gene is left open where the match is weak. Only part of the rows carry a size: once, few, many, or a class if the clone is expanded.

CDR3 DNA: TGTGCCAGCAGCCAAGATCTCCGGGGGTTTGCAGATACGCAGTATTTT; CDR3 protein: CASSQDLRGFADTQYF; CDR3 length: 16; D gene: NA; J gene: TRBJ2-3; clone size: NA; V gene: TRBV14
CDR3 DNA: TGTGCCAGCAGTCTTACTAGCGACAATGAGCAGTTCTTC; CDR3 protein: CASSLTSDNEQFF; CDR3 length: 13; D gene: TRBD2; J gene: TRBJ2-1; clone size: NA; V gene: TRBV12-3/TRBV12-4
CDR3 DNA: TGTGCCAGTAACGGGGGGCAGTTCTATGGCTACACCTTC; CDR3 protein: CASNGGQFYGYTF; CDR3 length: 13; D gene: NA; J gene: TRBJ1-2; clone size: NA; V gene: TRBV19
CDR3 DNA: TGTGCCAGCAGTGAAGCGCGAGCGGGGGCGGGCACCGGGGAGCTGTTTTTT; CDR3 protein: CASSEARAGAGTGELFF; CDR3 length: 17; D gene: TRBD2; J gene: TRBJ2-2; clone size: NA; V gene: TRBV2
CDR3 DNA: TGTGCCATCAGTGAAAGGGGGCTCAATAATTCACCCCTCCACTTT; CDR3 protein: CAISERGLNNSPLHF; CDR3 length: 15; D gene: TRBD1; J gene: TRBJ1-6; clone size: NA; V gene: TRBV10-3
CDR3 DNA: TGTGCCAGCAGGTCAGGACAGCTCTATAATTCACCCCTCCACTTT; CDR3 protein: CASRSGQLYNSPLHF; CDR3 length: 15; D gene: NA; J gene: TRBJ1-6; clone size: NA; V gene: TRBV28
CDR3 DNA: TGCGCCAGCAGCGGAGCTCCGAGCCAAGAGACCCAGTACTTC; CDR3 protein: CASSGAPSQETQYF; CDR3 length: 14; D gene: NA; J gene: TRBJ2-5; clone size: NA; V gene: TRBV5-1
CDR3 DNA: TGTGCCAGTAGTATTGAGCTCGAAAACATTCAGTACTTC; CDR3 protein: CASSIELENIQYF; CDR3 length: 13; D gene: NA; J gene: TRBJ2-4; clone size: once; V gene: TRBV19
CDR3 DNA: TGTGCCAGCAGCTGGGGACCCGGACAGGGTGTCAATGAGCAGTTCTTC; CDR3 protein: CASSWGPGQGVNEQFF; CDR3 length: 16; D gene: TRBD1; J gene: TRBJ2-1; clone size: NA; V gene: TRBV5-4
CDR3 DNA: TGTGCCTGGAGTGTTTGGGCCCGAGCGACCCAGTACTTC; CDR3 protein: CAWSVWARATQYF; CDR3 length: 13; D gene: NA; J gene: TRBJ2-5; clone size: NA; V gene: TRBV30
CDR3 DNA: TGTGCCAGCAGCTTAAACACAGGGAATCAGCCCCAGCATTTT; CDR3 protein: CASSLNTGNQPQHF; CDR3 length: 14; D gene: NA; J gene: TRBJ1-5; clone size: NA; V gene: TRBV7-8
CDR3 DNA: TGTGCCAGCAGTCCAAGACAGGGGGCTTACGAGCAGTACTTC; CDR3 protein: CASSPRQGAYEQYF; CDR3 length: 14; D gene: TRBD1; J gene: TRBJ2-7; clone size: NA; V gene: TRBV6-5
CDR3 DNA: TGTGCCAGCAGTTACTCTCCGGTCGCAGATACGCAGTATTTT; CDR3 protein: CASSYSPVADTQYF; CDR3 length: 14; D gene: NA; J gene: TRBJ2-3; clone size: NA; V gene: TRBV6-5
CDR3 DNA: TGTGCCAGCAGCTCCCGGGCCAGGGGGCTGGGGAATGAGCAGTTCTTC; CDR3 protein: CASSSRARGLGNEQFF; CDR3 length: 16; D gene: TRBD1; J gene: TRBJ2-1; clone size: once; V gene: TRBV7-9
CDR3 DNA: TGTGCCAGTAGGAGATCGGGAGGGAACGCTGAAGCTTTCTTT; CDR3 protein: CASRRSGGNAEAFF; CDR3 length: 14; D gene: NA; J gene: TRBJ1-1; clone size: NA; V gene: TRBV19
CDR3 DNA: TGTGCCAGCAGCACGGGACAGCCTCGAGAGACCCAGTACTTC; CDR3 protein: CASSTGQPRETQYF; CDR3 length: 14; D gene: TRBD1; J gene: TRBJ2-5; clone size: NA; V gene: TRBV7-9
CDR3 DNA: TGTGCCAGCAGCCAGGGGCTCAACCCTGGAAACACCATATATTTT; CDR3 protein: CASSQGLNPGNTIYF; CDR3 length: 15; D gene: NA; J gene: TRBJ1-3; clone size: NA; V gene: TRBV3-1/TRBV3-2
CDR3 DNA: TGTGCCAGCAGCTTAGGAGGGAGGTTTAGTGAAAAACTGTTTTTT; CDR3 protein: CASSLGGRFSEKLFF; CDR3 length: 15; D gene: NA; J gene: TRBJ1-4; clone size: NA; V gene: TRBV11-2
CDR3 DNA: TGTGCCAGCAGCTTAGACAGGATGGATGAAAAACTGTTTTTT; CDR3 protein: CASSLDRMDEKLFF; CDR3 length: 14; D gene: NA; J gene: TRBJ1-4; clone size: NA; V gene: TRBV11-1
CDR3 DNA: TGTGCCAGCAGCTCCGGGTTCCCCCACACCATATATTTT; CDR3 protein: CASSSGFPHTIYF; CDR3 length: 13; D gene: NA; J gene: TRBJ1-3; clone size: NA; V gene: TRBV7-2
CDR3 DNA: TGTGCCTGGAGTGTACGTGGTAGTCAGCCCCAGCATTTT; CDR3 protein: CAWSVRGSQPQHF; CDR3 length: 13; D gene: NA; J gene: TRBJ1-5; clone size: NA; V gene: TRBV30
CDR3 DNA: TGTGCCAGCAGACGGGGACAGGGAGCAACCGGCTACACCTTC; CDR3 protein: CASRRGQGATGYTF; CDR3 length: 14; D gene: TRBD1; J gene: TRBJ1-2; clone size: NA; V gene: TRBV2